This is a list of T cell receptor beta chains from one sample in a study of CD8+CD57+ T cells in acquired aplastic anemia. MiXCR, applied by TCRdb to the reads, yields one record per CDR3 protein. The sample records 200,000 to 250,000 distinct CDR3 sequences, over 55% being singletons. The sequenced sample consisted of sorted CD4+, CD8+, or CD8+CD57+ T cells (not recorded which) from PBMCs. All receptors come from a human donor with aplastic anemia. The CDR3 runs from the conserved cysteine through the conserved F or W. D genes are given only for firm matches. Clone size is stated in some rows and not others, as once, few, many or a class when expanded.

v_call,d_call,j_call,clone_size,cdr3_nt,cdr3_aa
TRBV24-1,.,TRBJ2-2,.,TGTGCCACCCGGCGCGGGACAGCGAACACCGGGGAGCTGTTTTTT,CATRRGTANTGELFF
TRBV27,.,TRBJ1-2,.,TGTGCCAGCAGTTTTTCAGCTAACTATGGCTACACCTTC,CASSFSANYGYTF
TRBV7-9,TRBD1,TRBJ1-5,.,TGTGCCAGCAGCTTGACAGGGGCCATCCGCAATCAGCCCCAGCATTTT,CASSLTGAIRNQPQHF
TRBV10-3,.,TRBJ2-1,.,TGTGCCATCAGTAGACCAGGCGATTACAATGAGCAGTTCTTC,CAISRPGDYNEQFF
TRBV9,.,TRBJ1-2,many,TGTGCCAGCAGCGTAGTAAGGAAGGGGTACACCTTC,CASSVVRKGYTF
TRBV7-2,TRBD1,TRBJ1-5,.,TGTGCCAGCAGCTTAGGAGGGACAGGATCTCAGCCCCAGCATTTT,CASSLGGTGSQPQHF
TRBV19,.,TRBJ2-1,few,TGTGCCAGTACCACCCTGATGGGATCCTACAATGAGCAGTTCTTC,CASTTLMGSYNEQFF
TRBV4-1,.,TRBJ1-2,many,TGCGCCAGCAGCCAATCAAGGACCACAGGGAGAGATGGCTACACCTTC,CASSQSRTTGRDGYTF
TRBV14,TRBD2,TRBJ2-7,.,TGTGCCAGCAGCCAAGTCCTAGCGGGGTACGAGCAGTACTTC,CASSQVLAGYEQYF
TRBV2,.,TRBJ2-1,.,TGTGCCAGCAGTGAAAAACTAAGGGGCTTCTACAATGAGCAGTTCTTC,CASSEKLRGFYNEQFF
TRBV29-1,.,TRBJ2-2,.,TGCAGCGTTGCAACCCTGGGCACCGGGGAGCTGTTTTTT,CSVATLGTGELFF
TRBV9,TRBD1,TRBJ2-3,few,TGTGCCAGCAGCCTACGGACAGGGGGCTCATCAGATACGCAGTATTTT,CASSLRTGGSSDTQYF
TRBV15,TRBD2,TRBJ2-2,.,TGTGCCACCAGCAGACCTCTAGCGGGCACCGGGGAGCTGTTTTTT,CATSRPLAGTGELFF
TRBV7-9,.,TRBJ2-1,once,TGTGCCAGCCGAAGGACTGAACCCTCCTACAATGAGCAGTTCTTC,CASRRTEPSYNEQFF
TRBV10-3,.,TRBJ1-2,.,TGTGCCATCAGGCGGGTGGAGGAACCCTATGGCTACACCTTC,CAIRRVEEPYGYTF
TRBV5-8,TRBD1,TRBJ1-2,.,TGTGCCAGCAGCGCGGACAGGGGATCATTGGGCTATGGCTACACCTTC,CASSADRGSLGYGYTF
TRBV24-1,TRBD2,TRBJ2-1,few,TGTGCCACCAGTGGACTAGCGGGAGGCCCCTACAATGAGCAGTTCTTC,CATSGLAGGPYNEQFF
TRBV7-9,.,TRBJ1-1,.,TGTGCCAGCAGCGTGACAGCGAACACTGAAGCTTTCTTT,CASSVTANTEAFF
TRBV7-2,.,TRBJ2-1,.,TGTGCCAGCAGCGCCGGCGCCCCCTACAATGAGCAGTTCTTC,CASSAGAPYNEQFF
TRBV10-3,.,TRBJ2-3,few,TGTGCCATCAGTGAGTCAAGGGATCGCACAGATACGCAGTATTTT,CAISESRDRTDTQYF